Detailed here is one T cell receptor beta chain. Its antigen is not known. The protocol was immunoSEQ multiplex PCR, while the TCRdb copy is restricted to in-frame clones and leaves out a portion. This sample carries roughly 56,000 clones, around 86% of them seen once, and the ten largest clones take over 0.7%. The data are from a study of OX40 agonist ivuxolimab in advanced cancers. Broader study findings: More expanded clones were seen, on average, in CD8+ T cells than in CD4+.

This CDR3 comprises 16 residues. In germline, CDR1 is MNHNS, CDR2 SASEGT. Trimming shortened V by 4 bases and J by 2 bases, and 15 bases separated the two germline ends. The receptor's source is an adult with an advanced solid tumor such as melanoma, head and neck, liver or kidney cancer. This sequence joins TRBV6-1 and TRBJ1-3; a weak D match, TRBD1 (5 bases). Sample: CD4+ or CD8+ T cells sorted from blood, taken in a trial of the OX40 agonist ivuxolimab. The CDR3 spells CASSAGAPGPGNTIYF. The DNA for the CDR3 is TGTGCCAGCAGTGCCGGGGCCCCGGGACCTGGAAACACCATATATTTT.